Below are 29 T cell receptor beta chains sequenced from a single sample in a study of blood T cell repertoires in COVID-19. The table came from immunoSEQ multiplex PCR; TCRdb's copy has only in-frame clones and leaves some out. The sample contains over 50,000 clones, approximately 90% of which appear only once. Sequenced material: peripheral blood. Receptors originate from a human donor with active COVID-19. The donor label of this sample is uncertain.

This chain links TRBV7-9 with TRBJ2-1, with 7 bases identical to TRBD1. This CDR3 has 13 residues. J lost 12 bases, V lost 1 base, and 6 bases had no gene match. Germline values: CDR1 SEHNR, CDR2 FQNEAQ (reference sequence). The CDR3 coding sequence is TGTGCCAGCAGCTTAGGACAGGGTGGGGGGCAGTTCTTC. Translated, it gives CASSLGQGGGQFF.

This clone was seen a single time. The rearrangement joins TRBV3-1 (or the pseudogene TRBV3-2) to TRBJ2-7; TRBD2 matches 14 bases. CDR1 and CDR2 (germline): LGHDT, YNNKEL (reference sequence). The ends lost 4 bases at V and 6 bases at J; junction bases unmatched: 5. The CDR3 extends over 15 amino acids. As DNA, the CDR3 is TGTGCCAGCAGCCCCCAGGGACTAGCGGGAGCCGAGCAGTACTTC. Its protein is CASSPQGLAGAEQYF.

This chain links TRBV27 with TRBJ1-4, with TRBD1 identical over 7 bases. Germline V CDR1 and CDR2: MNHEY, SMNVEV (reference sequence). V lost 8 bases and J lost 8; bases outside the gene matches: 14. The CDR3 sequence is 15 residues long. CDR3 region: CASREGGPPDEKLFF. The CDR3 DNA sequence: TGTGCCAGCCGGGAAGGGGGCCCTCCGGACGAAAAACTGTTTTTT.

This sequence joins TRBV2 and TRBJ1-6; 7 bases align to TRBD1. The V gene's germline CDR1 is SNHLY and CDR2 FYNNEI. The CDR3 extends over 14 amino acids. Trimming took 6 bases from V and 10 from J; bases not matched to a gene: 9. The CDR3 DNA follows: TGTGCCAGCAGCCAAACAGGGGTATGGTCACCCCTCCACTTT. It codes for CASSQTGVWSPLHF.

The sample holds a few counts of this clone. The chain combines TRBV2 with TRBJ2-7, with TRBD1 identical over 8 bases. The CDR3 has 14 amino acids. CDR1 and CDR2 (germline): SNHLY, FYNNEI. With 5 bases clipped from V and 2 bases from J, the junction kept 5 bases outside the gene matches. Here the CDR3 DNA reads TGTGCCAGCAGTCGGACAGGGCCGGCCTACGAGCAGTACTTC. Amino acid sequence: CASSRTGPAYEQYF.

The chain recombines TRBV6-2 or TRBV6-3 with TRBJ1-2; 9 nucleotides agree with TRBD1. J gave up 11 bases and V 2 bases, and 12 bases lay outside the gene matches. The germline V gene encodes CDR1 MNHEY and CDR2 SVGEGT. This CDR3 contains 15 residues. CDR3 DNA: TGTGCCAGCAGTTACACGGGAGTACAGGGGGCGAGATACACCTTC. This translates into CASSYTGVQGARYTF.

The chain combines TRBV7-9 with TRBJ1-6; D call uncertain. V lost 5 bases and J lost 6, with 14 bases in between. Germline lookup yields CDR1 SEHNR and CDR2 FQNEAQ (reference sequence). CDR3 length: 15 amino acids. The CDR3 coding sequence is TGTGCCAGCAGCCGCGGGAGGGAATTTAATTCACCCCTCCACTTT. It translates to CASSRGREFNSPLHF.

The J gene is TRBJ2-2, the V gene TRBV18; D uncertain. The germline V gene has CDR1 KGHSH and CDR2 LQKENI. V dropped 6 bases and J dropped 1 base, with 15 bases sitting between them. The CDR3 is 16 amino acids. CDR3 DNA sequence: TGTGCCAGCTCGCTGATAGTCTTTGGGAACACCGGGGAGCTGTTTTTT. It specifies CASSLIVFGNTGELFF.

The rearrangement joins TRBV6-4 to TRBJ1-2, with 8 bases that match TRBD1. The V gene's germline CDR1 is MRHNA and CDR2 SNTAGT. This CDR3 spans 14 amino acids. V gave up 8 bases and J gave up 4 bases; unmatched junction bases: 9. CDR3 protein: CASDATGGLYGYTF. The DNA of the CDR3 is TGTGCCAGCGACGCTACAGGGGGACTCTATGGCTACACCTTC.

The V gene is TRBV5-1, the J gene TRBJ1-2; D gene uncertain. The V and J ends lost 1 base and 2 bases respectively, with 9 bases between them. Germline values: CDR1 SGHRS, CDR2 YFSETQ. CDR3 length equals 14 residues. The CDR3 here is CASSLNNPNYGYTF. The CDR3, as DNA: TGCGCCAGCAGCTTGAACAATCCGAACTATGGCTACACCTTC.

Details on this clone: This sample includes further DNA sequences coding for the same CDR3. The chain carries TRBV29-1 and TRBJ1-1; 9 nucleotides match TRBD1. The CDR3 contains 12 residues. Germline assignment: CDR1 SQVTM and CDR2 ANQGSEA. Trimming took 6 bases from V and 5 from J; bases not matched to a gene: 4. The CDR3 loop reads CSVDRGRTEAFF. DNA of the CDR3: TGCAGCGTGGACAGGGGACGGACTGAAGCTTTCTTT.

The chain links TRBV12-5 to TRBJ2-7, with 11 bases aligning to TRBD2. V lost 7 bases, J lost 3 bases, and 8 bases stayed unmatched. Germline CDR1 and CDR2: LGHNT and FRNRAP. The CDR3 is 15 residues long. The CDR3 protein is CASAQFTSGSYEQYF. The DNA for the CDR3 is TGTGCTAGTGCTCAATTCACTAGCGGGAGCTACGAGCAGTACTTC.

The rearrangement links TRBV4-3 to TRBJ1-1, with 11 bases lining up with TRBD1. Germline V CDR1 and CDR2: LGHNA, YSLEER. The V gene end was trimmed by 1 base and the J gene end by 7 bases; junction bases not matched to a gene: 2. The CDR3 is 14 residues long. This chain's CDR3 is CASSQGTGGGEAFF. CDR3 sequence (DNA): TGCGCCAGCAGCCAAGGGACAGGGGGCGGTGAAGCTTTCTTT.

The chain uses TRBV2 and TRBJ1-2; the D is unclear. V was cut by 6 bases and J by 5 bases, with 10 bases left in between. CDR1 is SNHLY, CDR2 FYNNEI, per germline. The CDR3 is made up of 12 amino acids. The CDR3 region has the DNA TGTGCCAGCAGCGCCTCGGGGTATGGCTACACCTTC. Encoded protein: CASSASGYGYTF.

The J gene is TRBJ2-4, the V gene TRBV24-1; 10 positions agree with TRBD1. V trimming: 8 bases; J trimming: 2 bases; junction bases outside the gene matches: 5. This CDR3 region has 15 residues. Germline assignment: CDR1 KGHDR and CDR2 SFDVKD. The DNA of the CDR3 is TGTGCCACCAATGGGACAGGGGAACCCAAAAACATTCAGTACTTC. As protein: CATNGTGEPKNIQYF.

This chain links TRBV5-1 with TRBJ1-4; 7 positions match TRBD1. There are 15 residues in the CDR3. Germline V gene lookup returns CDR1 SGHRS and CDR2 YFSETQ. After removal of 4 bases from V and 7 bases from J, the junction contained 10 bases not matched to a gene. For the CDR3, the DNA is TGCGCCAGCAGCAACCTCAGGGGGTACGGTGAAAAACTGTTTTTT. It yields the protein CASSNLRGYGEKLFF.

The chain couples TRBV4-2 to TRBJ2-3; 8 nucleotides match TRBD2. The ends lost 0 bases at V and 1 base at J; junction bases unmatched: 0. This CDR3 has 15 residues. Germline values: CDR1 LGHNA, CDR2 YNFKEQ. The CDR3 is CASSQELAGTDTQYF. CDR3 bases: TGTGCCAGCAGCCAAGAACTAGCGGGCACAGATACGCAGTATTTT.

This rearrangement joins TRBV6-1 to TRBJ1-5; possible D gene TRBD1, 6 bases. The CDR3 runs 15 residues. Trimming stripped 2 bases from V and 9 bases from J, with 17 bases between. From germline, CDR1 is MNHNS and CDR2 SASEGT. The CDR3 nucleotides are TGTGCCAGCAGTGAATTGGGGACATCCTTTGGGCCCCAGCATTTT. This gives the protein CASSELGTSFGPQHF.

The chain is built from TRBV29-1 and TRBJ1-2; 8 nucleotides align to TRBD1. The CDR3 contains 13 residues. Germline V gives CDR1 SQVTM, CDR2 ANQGSEA. Losses at the gene ends were 6 bases for V and 3 bases for J; bases not matched to a gene: 6. The CDR3 reads CSVPPGGHYGYTF. DNA for the CDR3: TGCAGCGTCCCCCCAGGGGGCCACTATGGCTACACCTTC. Drawing the rest from reference TRBV29-1 and TRBJ1-2, the complete variable domain is SAVISQKPSRDICQRGTSLTIQCQVDSQVTMMFWYRQQPGQSLTLIATANQGSEATYESGFVIDKFPISRPNLTFSTLTVSNMSPEDSSIYLCSVPPGGHYGYTFGSGTRLTVV.

Notes on this clone: The CDR3 does not close with the conserved phenylalanine or tryptophan, likely indicating a read error. The DNA is left out, because the CDR3 cannot be placed on it with certainty; the CDR3 is given as TCRdb lists it. The rearrangement uses TRBV6-5 and TRBJ2-7; TRBD1 reflects the table's D call only, with no check against the DNA. Germline assignment: CDR1 MNHEY and CDR2 SVGAGI. Inclusive of both ends, the CDR3 amounts to 13 amino acids. CDR3 protein: CASSTDRGLRQYA.

This clone is a singleton in its sample. The chain uses TRBV2 and TRBJ2-7; TRBD2 might be the D (5 bases). This CDR3 region has 16 residues. V was clipped by 4 bases and J by 1 base, with 17 bases between them. CDR1 and CDR2 from the germline V gene are SNHLY and FYNNEI. This CDR3 is CASSGLGLAASYEQYF. CDR3 DNA sequence: TGTGCCAGCAGTGGGCTAGGGCTAGCCGCTTCCTACGAGCAGTACTTC.

CDR3 residues: CASSLRGGETQYF. In DNA form, the CDR3 reads TGTGCCAGCAGCCTAAGGGGTGGAGAGACCCAGTACTTC. The chain is built from TRBV6-5 and TRBJ2-5; a weak D match, TRBD1 (5 bases). Germline-derived CDR1 and CDR2 are MNHEY and SVGAGI. The CDR3 is made up of 13 amino acids. V was shortened by 6 bases and J by 4 bases, with 12 bases between the two germline ends.

The V and J genes are TRBV7-9 and TRBJ1-1, with a tentative D call TRBD1 (6 bases). Germline assignment: CDR1 SEHNR and CDR2 FQNEAQ (reference sequence). The CDR3 is 16 amino acids. V lost 4 bases and J 4 bases, leaving 19 bases between the germline ends. The CDR3 coding sequence is TGTGCCAGCAGCTCATGGGGCAGGGGTGTCAGCACTGAAGCTTTCTTT. Translated: CASSSWGRGVSTEAFF.

The gene calls are TRBV9 and TRBJ2-1, with D unresolved. CDR3 length: 16 residues. Between the trimmed V and J ends, which lost 1 base and 3 bases, there was a span of 14 bases. Germline V gene lookup returns CDR1 SGDLS and CDR2 YYNGEE. CDR3: CASSVIASSYYNEQFF. The CDR3 region has the DNA TGTGCCAGCAGCGTAATCGCCTCCTCCTACTACAATGAGCAGTTCTTC.

The chain employs TRBV7-6 and TRBJ2-7, with 7 bases that match TRBD1. Germline V gene lookup returns CDR1 SGHVS and CDR2 FNYEAQ. The CDR3 totals 14 residues. With V trimmed by 4 bases and J by 2 bases, 5 bases remained unmatched. The CDR3 nucleotides are TGTGCCAGCAGCTCCAGGGACAGAACCTACGAGCAGTACTTC. Translated, it gives CASSSRDRTYEQYF.

This clone showed up just once. The chain carries TRBV6-5 and TRBJ1-5; D uncertain. The CDR3 totals 13 residues. Germline CDR1 and CDR2: MNHEY and SVGAGI. Trimming took off 2 bases at V and 6 bases at J, with 8 bases between the two ends. The CDR3 spells CASSYDLVQPQHF. The CDR3 nucleotides are TGTGCCAGCAGTTACGACTTGGTTCAGCCCCAGCATTTT.

This clone was seen just once. This sequence joins TRBV27 and TRBJ1-1; D remains unclear. Trimming shortened V by 4 bases and J by 1 base, and 7 bases separated the two germline ends. The length of the CDR3 is 13 residues. CDR1 is MNHEY and CDR2 is SMNVEV in the germline V gene (reference sequence). CDR3 in amino acids: CASSWEGNTEAFF. The CDR3 nucleotides are TGTGCCAGCAGTTGGGAGGGGAACACTGAAGCTTTCTTT.

The chain employs TRBV7-3 and TRBJ2-2; 9 positions match TRBD2. CDR1 is SGHTA and CDR2 is FQGTGA in the germline V gene. CDR3 length equals 16 residues. After removal of 5 bases from V and 2 bases from J, the junction contained 6 bases not matched to a gene. CDR3 sequence (DNA): TGTGCCAGCAGCAAAGGCGGGAGGGCAAACACCGGGGAGCTGTTTTTT. Translated, it gives CASSKGGRANTGELFF.

The rearrangement uses TRBV18 and TRBJ2-5; D is perhaps TRBD1 (6 bases). Trimming removed 2 bases from V and 1 base from J, with 8 bases in between. Germline V gene sequence: CDR1 KGHSH, CDR2 LQKENI. This CDR3 contains 14 residues. The chain's CDR3 is CASSPRTAQETQYF. For the CDR3, the DNA is TGTGCCAGCTCACCAAGGACAGCCCAAGAGACCCAGTACTTC.